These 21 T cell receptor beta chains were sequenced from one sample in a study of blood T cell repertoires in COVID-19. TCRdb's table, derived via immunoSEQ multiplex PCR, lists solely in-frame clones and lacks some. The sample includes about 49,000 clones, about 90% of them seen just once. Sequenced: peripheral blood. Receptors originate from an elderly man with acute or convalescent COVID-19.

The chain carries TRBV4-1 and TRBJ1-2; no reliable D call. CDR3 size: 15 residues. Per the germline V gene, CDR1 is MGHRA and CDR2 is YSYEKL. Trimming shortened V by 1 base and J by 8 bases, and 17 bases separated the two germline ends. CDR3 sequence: CASSQGLVIEQGYTF. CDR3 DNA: TGCGCCAGCAGCCAAGGCTTAGTTATAGAGCAAGGCTACACCTTC.

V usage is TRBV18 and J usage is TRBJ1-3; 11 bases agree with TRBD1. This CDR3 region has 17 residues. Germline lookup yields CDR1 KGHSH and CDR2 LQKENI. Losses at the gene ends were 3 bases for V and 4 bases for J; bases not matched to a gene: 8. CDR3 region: CASSPPDRGRLGNTIYF. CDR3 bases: TGTGCCAGCTCACCCCCGGACAGGGGGCGTTTGGGAAACACCATATATTTT.

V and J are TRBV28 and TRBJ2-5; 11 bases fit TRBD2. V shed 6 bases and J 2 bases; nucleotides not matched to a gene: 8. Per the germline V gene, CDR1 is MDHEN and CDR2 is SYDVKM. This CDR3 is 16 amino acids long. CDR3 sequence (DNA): TGTGCCAGCAGCTATAGACTAGCGGGGCAACAAGAGACCCAGTACTTC. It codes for CASSYRLAGQQETQYF.

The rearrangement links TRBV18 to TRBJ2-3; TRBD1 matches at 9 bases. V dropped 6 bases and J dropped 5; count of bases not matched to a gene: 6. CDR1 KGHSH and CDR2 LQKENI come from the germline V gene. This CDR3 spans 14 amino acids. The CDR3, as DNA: TGTGCCAGCTCCCGGACAGGGGCTGGAGATACGCAGTATTTT. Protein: CASSRTGAGDTQYF. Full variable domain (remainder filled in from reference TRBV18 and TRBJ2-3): NAGVMQNPRHLVRRRGQEARLRCSPMKGHSHVYWYRQLPEEGLKFMVYLQKENIIDESGMPKERFSAEFPKEGPSILRIQQVVRGDSAAYFCASSRTGAGDTQYFGPGTRLTVL.

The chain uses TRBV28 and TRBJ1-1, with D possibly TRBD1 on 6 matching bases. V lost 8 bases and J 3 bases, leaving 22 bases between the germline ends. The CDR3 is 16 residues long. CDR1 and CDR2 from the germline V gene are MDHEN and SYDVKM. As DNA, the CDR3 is TGTGCCAGCCGAGCATATATGGCAGGGGACGACACTGAAGCTTTCTTT. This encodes CASRAYMAGDDTEAFF.

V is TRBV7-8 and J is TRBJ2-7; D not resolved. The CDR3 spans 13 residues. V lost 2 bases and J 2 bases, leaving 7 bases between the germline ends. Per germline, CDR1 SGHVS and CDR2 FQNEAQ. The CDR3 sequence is CASSLHFPYEQYF. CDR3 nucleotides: TGTGCCAGCAGCTTACATTTCCCCTACGAGCAGTACTTC.

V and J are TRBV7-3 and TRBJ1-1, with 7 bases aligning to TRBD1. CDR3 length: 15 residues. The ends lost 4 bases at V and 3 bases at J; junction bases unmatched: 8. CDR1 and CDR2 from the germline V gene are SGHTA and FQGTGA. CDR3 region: CASSSGGGLDTEAFF. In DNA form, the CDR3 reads TGTGCCAGCAGCTCAGGGGGTGGGTTGGACACTGAAGCTTTCTTT.

Here the CDR3 DNA reads TGTGCCAGCAGTCTCCTACAGGGGACCGGACCCGGGGAGCTGTTTTTT. This translates into CASSLLQGTGPGELFF. The V call is TRBV2, the J call TRBJ2-2; TRBD1 matches 7 bases. This CDR3 is 16 amino acids long. Germline V gene data show CDR1 as SNHLY and CDR2 as FYNNEI. Trimming took 5 bases from V and 6 from J; bases not matched to a gene: 12.

The CDR3 protein is CAWEGGGTQYF. The CDR3 bases are TGTGCCTGGGAGGGTGGAGGGACGCAGTATTTT. The chain couples TRBV30 to TRBJ2-3; maybe TRBD2 (6 bases). The germline V gene encodes CDR1 GTSNPN and CDR2 SVGIG (reference sequence). The CDR3 has 11 amino acids. Trimming cost V 5 bases and J 9 bases, with 12 bases left between them. Supplemented by reference TRBV30 and TRBJ2-3, the full variable domain reads SQTIHQWPATLVQPVGSPLSLECTVEGTSNPNLYWYRQAAGRGLQLLFYSVGIGQISSEVPQNLSASRPQDRQFILSSKKLLLSDSGFYLCAWEGGGTQYFGPGTRLTVL.

The CDR3 DNA reads as TGTGCCTGGAGTATGGGACTTGACAGCACGGTTTCTTACGAGCAGTACTTC. Encoded protein: CAWSMGLDSTVSYEQYF. V is TRBV30 and J is TRBJ2-7; TRBD2 is a possible D gene (6 bases). From germline, CDR1 is GTSNPN and CDR2 SVGIG (reference sequence). The CDR3 is 17 residues long. The V end lost 2 bases, the J end lost 4 bases, and 24 bases lay between the germline ends.

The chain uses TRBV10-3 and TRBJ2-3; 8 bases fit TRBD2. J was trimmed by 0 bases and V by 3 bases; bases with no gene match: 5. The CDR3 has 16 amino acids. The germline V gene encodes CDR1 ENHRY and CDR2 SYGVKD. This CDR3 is CAISDGGGPSTDTQYF. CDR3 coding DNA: TGTGCCATCAGTGACGGCGGGGGGCCTAGCACAGATACGCAGTATTTT.

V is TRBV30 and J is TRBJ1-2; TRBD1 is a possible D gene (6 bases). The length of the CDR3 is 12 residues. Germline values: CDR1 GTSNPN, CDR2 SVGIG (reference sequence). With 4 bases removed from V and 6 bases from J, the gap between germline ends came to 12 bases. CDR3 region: CAWTTGSHGYTF. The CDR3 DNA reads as TGTGCCTGGACTACAGGGTCTCATGGCTACACCTTC.

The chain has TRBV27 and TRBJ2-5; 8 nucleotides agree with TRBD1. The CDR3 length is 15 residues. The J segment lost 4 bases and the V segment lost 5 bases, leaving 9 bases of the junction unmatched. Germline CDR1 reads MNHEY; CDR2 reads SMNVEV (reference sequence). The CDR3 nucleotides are TGTGCCAGCAGTCTACAGGGGGTCGGGCGAGAGACCCAGTACTTC. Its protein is CASSLQGVGRETQYF.

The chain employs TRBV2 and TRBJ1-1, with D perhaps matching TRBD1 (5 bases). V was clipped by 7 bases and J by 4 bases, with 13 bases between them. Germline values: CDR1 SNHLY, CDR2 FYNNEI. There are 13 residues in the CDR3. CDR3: CASTQGEGTEAFF. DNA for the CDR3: TGTGCCAGCACCCAAGGGGAGGGCACTGAAGCTTTCTTT.

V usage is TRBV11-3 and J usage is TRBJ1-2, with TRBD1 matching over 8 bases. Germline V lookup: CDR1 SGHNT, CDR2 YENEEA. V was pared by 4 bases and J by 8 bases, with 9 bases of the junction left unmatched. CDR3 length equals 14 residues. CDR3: CASSSPGQGGGYTF. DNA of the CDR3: TGTGCCAGCAGCTCACCTGGACAGGGAGGAGGCTACACCTTC.

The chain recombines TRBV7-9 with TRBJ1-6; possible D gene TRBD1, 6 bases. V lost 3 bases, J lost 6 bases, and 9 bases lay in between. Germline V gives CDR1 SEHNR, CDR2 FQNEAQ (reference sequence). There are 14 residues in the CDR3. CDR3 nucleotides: TGTGCCAGCAGCTTTCAGGGGTCTAATTCACCCCTCCACTTT. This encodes CASSFQGSNSPLHF.

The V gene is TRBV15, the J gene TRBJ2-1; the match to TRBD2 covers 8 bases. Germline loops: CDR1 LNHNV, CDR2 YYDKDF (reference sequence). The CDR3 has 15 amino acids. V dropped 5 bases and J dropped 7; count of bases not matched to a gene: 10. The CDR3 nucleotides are TGTGCCACCAGCGGGGGACTAGGAACTTGGAATGAGCAGTTCTTC. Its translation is CATSGGLGTWNEQFF.

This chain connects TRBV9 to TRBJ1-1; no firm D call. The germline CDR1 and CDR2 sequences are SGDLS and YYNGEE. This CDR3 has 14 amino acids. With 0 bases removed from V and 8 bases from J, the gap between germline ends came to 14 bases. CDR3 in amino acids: CASSVVEASTEAFF. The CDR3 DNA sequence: TGTGCCAGCAGCGTAGTGGAAGCTAGTACCGAAGCTTTCTTT.

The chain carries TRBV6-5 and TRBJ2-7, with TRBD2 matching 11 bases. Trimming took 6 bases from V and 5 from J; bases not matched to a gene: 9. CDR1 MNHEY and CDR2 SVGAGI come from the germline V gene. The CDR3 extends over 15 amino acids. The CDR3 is CASRVPTSGVHEQYF. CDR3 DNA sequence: TGTGCCAGCAGGGTACCGACTAGCGGGGTCCACGAGCAGTACTTC.

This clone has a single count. CDR3 in DNA: TGTGCCAGCAGCCCAGGGGGCGAAGGCTATGGCTACACCTTC. This sequence encodes CASSPGGEGYGYTF. V and J are TRBV11-2 and TRBJ1-2; 8 nucleotides line up with TRBD1. With 5 bases clipped from V and 4 bases from J, the junction kept 6 bases outside the gene matches. The V gene's germline CDR1 is SGHAT and CDR2 FQNNGV. The CDR3 runs 14 residues.

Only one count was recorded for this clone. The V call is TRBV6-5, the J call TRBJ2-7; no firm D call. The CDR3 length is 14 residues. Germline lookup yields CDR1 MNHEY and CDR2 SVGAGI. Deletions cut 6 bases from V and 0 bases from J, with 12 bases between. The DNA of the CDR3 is TGTGCCAGCAGATCGCAGACAAGCTCCTACGAGCAGTACTTC. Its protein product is CASRSQTSSYEQYF.